A few counts support the clone carrying this T cell receptor beta chain. These data belong to a study of blood T cells in healthy people across ages. Per the germline V gene, CDR1 is ENHRY and CDR2 is SYGVKD. The CDR3 is made up of 12 amino acids. The V and J ends lost 7 bases and 6 bases respectively, with 12 bases between them. A J-beta primer mix and a sample-barcoded 5' primer were used in a second PCR of about 7 to 12 cycles. Unique molecular identifiers of 12 random nucleotides labeled each cDNA. One entry per CDR3 protein, called by TCRdb with MiXCR from the 5' RACE reads. The sample yields around 1,000,000 distinct CDR3 sequences, approximately 25% seen once. The sample was also linked to a second study, of T cells of mothers and their children. That study reports: A few healthy Caucasian mothers served as donors, and their six children did as well. Regardless of relatedness, pairs show thymic selection shaping TCR recombination output in a similar manner.

The specimen was blood. The rearrangement links TRBV10-3 to TRBJ1-2; D may be TRBD1 (5 bases). The TCR comes from a girl aged 2-10 years in good health. The CDR3 DNA is TGTGCCATCAAGGACACTCCTCATGGCTACACCTTC. It encodes CAIKDTPHGYTF.